A selection of T cell receptor beta chains follows, all from one sample in a study of long-term antiretroviral therapy in people with HIV. The assay was immunoSEQ multiplex PCR, and TCRdb's table has in-frame clones only and misses some. The sample includes roughly 16,000 clones, roughly 94% of them seen just once. The material was unsorted PBMCs, obtained roughly 6.2 years after starting antiretroviral therapy. These receptors came from a woman aged 45-60 years with HIV. Each CDR3 is given with its conserved first and last residue. Each record gives: D gene, J gene, V gene, clone size, CDR3 DNA, CDR3 protein. A D gene is named only where the DNA matches it firmly. The size entry is marked missing in some rows and otherwise reads once, few, many or a size class.

>TRBD1|TRBJ1-1|TRBV13|-
TGTGCCAGCAGCTTAACAGGGGCAAGCCGGGACAGGGCTTCGAACACTGAAGCTTTCTTT
CASSLTGASRDRASNTEAFF
>TRBD2|TRBJ2-1|TRBV10-3|-
TGTGCCATCAGTATAGCGGGAGCGAGCAATGAGCAGTTCTTC
CAISIAGASNEQFF
>-|TRBJ2-3|TRBV9|-
TGTGCCAGCAGCGTAGCCGGACGGCTCACAGATACGCAGTATTTT
CASSVAGRLTDTQYF
>-|TRBJ2-3|TRBV27|-
TGTGCCAGCAGTTTCACCGGGAGTACAGATACGCAGTATTTT
CASSFTGSTDTQYF
>-|TRBJ1-2|TRBV25-1|-
TGTGCCAGCAGTGAAGGAGGGGCCGTCTCCTATGGCTACACCTTC
CASSEGGAVSYGYTF
>-|TRBJ1-1|TRBV6-1|once
TGTGCCAGCAGTGGCCGACGGGGGGTTGAAGCTTTCTTT
CASSGRRGVEAFF
>TRBD2|TRBJ2-2|TRBV25-1|-
TGTGCCAGCAGTGAATCGGGTCTAGCGGGATTTGTCTCCGGGGAGCTGTTTTTT
CASSESGLAGFVSGELFF
>-|TRBJ2-7|TRBV5-6|-
TGTGCCAGCAGCTCCGGACAGAGCTCCTACGAGCAGTACTTC
CASSSGQSSYEQYF
>TRBD1|TRBJ1-1|TRBV7-2|-
TGTGCCAGCAGCACGACAGGGTTGAACACTGAAGCTTTCTTT
CASSTTGLNTEAFF
>-|TRBJ2-5|TRBV7-2|-
TGTGCCAGCAGCCTTGGTGGGGGCGCACAAGAGACCCAGTACTTC
CASSLGGGAQETQYF
>-|TRBJ1-2|TRBV11-3|-
TGTGCCAGCAGCTTAGATATGGGGAGCCTCTATGGCTACACCTTC
CASSLDMGSLYGYTF
>-|TRBJ1-1|TRBV4-3|-
TGCGCCAGCAGCCAAGATGGGGTTACTGAAGCTTTCTTT
CASSQDGVTEAFF
>TRBD2|TRBJ2-2|TRBV11-2|once
TGTGCCAGCAGCTTAGAACGGACTAGCGGGAACACCGGGGAGCTGTTTTTT
CASSLERTSGNTGELFF
>TRBD2|TRBJ2-2|TRBV30|once
TGTGCCTGCACTAGCGGGATCACCGGGGAGCTGTTTTTT
CACTSGITGELFF
>TRBD1|TRBJ1-1|TRBV5-4|-
TGTGCCAGCAGCCCTGGACAGGGGGCAATGGGTACTGAAGCTTTCTTT
CASSPGQGAMGTEAFF
>-|TRBJ2-7|TRBV6-6|-
TGTGCCAGCAGTTACTCACTGGCGGAAAGCTCCTACGAGCAGTACTTC
CASSYSLAESSYEQYF
>-|TRBJ2-7|TRBV11-2|-
TGTGCCAGCAGCTTATTCGACAGCAGGTACGAGCAGTACTTC
CASSLFDSRYEQYF